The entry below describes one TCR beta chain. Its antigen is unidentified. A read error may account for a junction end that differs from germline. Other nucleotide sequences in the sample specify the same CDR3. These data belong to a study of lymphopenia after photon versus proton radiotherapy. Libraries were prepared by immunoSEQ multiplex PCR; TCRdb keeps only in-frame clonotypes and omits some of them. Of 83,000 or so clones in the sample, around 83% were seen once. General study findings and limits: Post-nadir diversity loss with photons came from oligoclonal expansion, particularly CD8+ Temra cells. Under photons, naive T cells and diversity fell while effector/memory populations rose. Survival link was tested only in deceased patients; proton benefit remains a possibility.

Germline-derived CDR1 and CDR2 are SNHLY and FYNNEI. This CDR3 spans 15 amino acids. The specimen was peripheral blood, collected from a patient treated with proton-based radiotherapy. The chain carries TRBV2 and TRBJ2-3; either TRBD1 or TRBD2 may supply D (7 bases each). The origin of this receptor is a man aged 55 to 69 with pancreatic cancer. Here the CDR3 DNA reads TGTGCCAGCAGTCACCCAGAACAGGGGAGGGATACACAGTATTTT. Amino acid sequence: CASSHPEQGRDTQYF.